Listed below are T cell receptor beta chains from one sample, sequenced in a study of T cell responses to AZD1222 COVID-19 vaccine. Generated by immunoSEQ multiplex PCR, the TCRdb table keeps only in-frame clones and is missing some. The sample shows approximately 94,000 clones, 87% of them seen only once. The sequencing here drew on peripheral blood, taken on day 0 of MenACWY control vaccination. The receptors shown here come from an adult in good health. Both conserved end residues are part of each CDR3. D genes are given only for firm matches. Part of the rows lack a size; the others show once, few, many or a class for expanded clones.

D gene: NA
J gene: TRBJ2-5
clone size: NA
V gene: TRBV12-3/TRBV12-4
CDR3 protein: CASGVHGETQYF
CDR3 DNA: TGTGCCAGCGGTGTTCACGGGGAGACCCAGTACTTC

D gene: NA
J gene: TRBJ1-1
clone size: NA
V gene: TRBV7-8
CDR3 protein: CASSLEGGTEAFF
CDR3 DNA: TGTGCCAGCAGCTTGGAAGGGGGCACTGAAGCTTTCTTT

D gene: TRBD2
J gene: TRBJ2-3
clone size: NA
V gene: TRBV5-4
CDR3 protein: CASSGRTSGGSDTQYF
CDR3 DNA: TGTGCCAGCAGCGGTAGGACTAGCGGGGGATCAGATACGCAGTATTTT

D gene: TRBD1
J gene: TRBJ1-2
clone size: few
V gene: TRBV28
CDR3 protein: CASTKQGVIYGYTF
CDR3 DNA: TGTGCCAGCACTAAACAGGGGGTAATCTATGGCTACACCTTC

D gene: NA
J gene: TRBJ2-7
clone size: NA
V gene: TRBV19
CDR3 protein: CATQGVDEQYF
CDR3 DNA: TGTGCCACGCAGGGAGTCGACGAGCAGTACTTC

D gene: NA
J gene: TRBJ1-1
clone size: NA
V gene: TRBV12-2
CDR3 protein: CASRSIPPRWNTEAFF
CDR3 DNA: TGTGCAAGTCGCTCCATACCCCCCAGGTGGAACACTGAAGCTTTCTTT

D gene: TRBD2
J gene: TRBJ2-5
clone size: NA
V gene: TRBV27
CDR3 protein: CASSLSPHSGSGETQYF
CDR3 DNA: TGTGCCAGCAGTTTAAGCCCCCACAGCGGGAGCGGAGAGACCCAGTACTTC

D gene: NA
J gene: TRBJ2-5
clone size: NA
V gene: TRBV12-5
CDR3 protein: CASGLRGTPTETQYF
CDR3 DNA: TGTGCTAGTGGTTTGAGAGGGACACCGACTGAGACCCAGTACTTC

D gene: TRBD2
J gene: TRBJ2-7
clone size: NA
V gene: TRBV5-4
CDR3 protein: CASSRNSGTSGEQYF
CDR3 DNA: TGTGCCAGCAGCCGAAATTCGGGGACTAGCGGCGAGCAGTACTTC

D gene: NA
J gene: TRBJ1-3
clone size: NA
V gene: TRBV5-6
CDR3 protein: CASSYGGYSGNTIYF
CDR3 DNA: TGTGCCAGCAGCTACGGGGGCTACTCTGGAAACACCATATATTTT